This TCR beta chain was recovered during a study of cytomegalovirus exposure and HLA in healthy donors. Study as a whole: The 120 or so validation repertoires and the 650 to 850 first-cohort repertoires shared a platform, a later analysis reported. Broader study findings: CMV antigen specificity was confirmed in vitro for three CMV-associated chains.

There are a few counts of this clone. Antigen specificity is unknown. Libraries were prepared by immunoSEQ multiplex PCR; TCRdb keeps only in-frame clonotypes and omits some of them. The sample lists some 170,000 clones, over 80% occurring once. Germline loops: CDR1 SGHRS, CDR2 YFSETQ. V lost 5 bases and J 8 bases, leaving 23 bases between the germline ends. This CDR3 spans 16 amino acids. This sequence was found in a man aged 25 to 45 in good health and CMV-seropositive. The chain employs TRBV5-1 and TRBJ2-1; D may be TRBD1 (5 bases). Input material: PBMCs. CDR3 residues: CASRPTAMLPLDEQFF. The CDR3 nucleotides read TGCGCCAGCAGGCCGACAGCGATGCTCCCCCTGGATGAGCAGTTCTTC.